This T cell receptor (beta chain) was recovered during a study of cytomegalovirus exposure and HLA in healthy donors. In this sample, this clone turned up once. The ends lost 4 bases at V and 7 bases at J; junction bases unmatched: 4. The CDR3 is 14 amino acids. Germline CDR1 and CDR2: SGDLS and YYNGEE. The PCR employed 60 Vbeta primers together with 13 Jbeta primers. Assay: immunoSEQ multiplex PCR; the TCRdb copy retains only in-frame clones and omits some. Altogether 150,000 to 200,000 clones are present, around 77% being singletons, with the ten largest covering about 2.1%. This TCR was recovered from a woman in her 30s in good health and CMV-seropositive. Sequencing used PBMCs. The V and J genes are TRBV9 and TRBJ1-6; the match to TRBD1 covers 8 bases. The CDR3 here is CASSFRTGNSPLHF. The CDR3 region has the DNA TGTGCCAGCAGCTTTAGGACAGGGAATTCACCCCTCCACTTT.